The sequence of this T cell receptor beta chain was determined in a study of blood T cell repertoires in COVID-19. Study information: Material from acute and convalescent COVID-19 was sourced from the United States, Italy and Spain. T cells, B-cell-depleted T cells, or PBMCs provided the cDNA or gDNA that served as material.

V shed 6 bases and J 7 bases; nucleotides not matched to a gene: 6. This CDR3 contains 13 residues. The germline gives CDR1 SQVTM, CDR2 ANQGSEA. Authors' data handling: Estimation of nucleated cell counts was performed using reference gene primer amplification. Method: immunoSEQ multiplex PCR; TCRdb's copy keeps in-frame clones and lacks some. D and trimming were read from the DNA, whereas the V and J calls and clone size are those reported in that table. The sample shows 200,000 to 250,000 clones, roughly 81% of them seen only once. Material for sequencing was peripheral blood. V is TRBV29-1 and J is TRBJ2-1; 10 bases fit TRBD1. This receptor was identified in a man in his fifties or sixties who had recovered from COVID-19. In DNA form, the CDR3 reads TGCAGCGTCCCGACAGGGGGCAGAAATGAGCAGTTCTTC. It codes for CSVPTGGRNEQFF.